This T cell receptor beta chain was recorded in a study of control samples from healthy donors and cancer patients. The table came from immunoSEQ multiplex PCR; TCRdb's copy has only in-frame clones and leaves some out. Of tens of thousands of clones detected, roughly 89% appear once; the ten largest clones hold 12%. Material for sequencing was PBMCs. This clonotype was sampled from a man aged 45-65 years with lung cancer.

CDR3 nucleotide sequence: TGTGCCAGTAGTATATTAGGGACAGCTAGCAATCAGCCCCAGCATTTT. Protein sequence: CASSILGTASNQPQHF. The chain links TRBV19 to TRBJ1-5, with 7 bases lining up with TRBD1. V was clipped by 2 bases and J by 0 bases; unmatched bases: 4. Germline CDR1 and CDR2: LNHDA and SQIVND (reference sequence). The CDR3 extends over 16 amino acids.